This TCR beta chain was profiled in a study of PD-L1 blockade in urothelial cancer. Overall study context: Blood yielded a median of about 140,000 T cells per sample.

Time point of the sample: peripheral blood 6 weeks after treatment start. Germline CDR1 and CDR2: LNHDA and SQIVND (reference sequence). V dropped 3 bases and J dropped 8; count of bases not matched to a gene: 3. The CDR3 runs to 14 residues. Using immunoSEQ multiplex PCR, the repertoire was profiled, and TCRdb retains in-frame clones only, with some absent. Among about 45,000 clones listed, around 82% were seen once. The receptor's source is a man in his sixties with urothelial cancer. The sequences come from PBMCs, collected around atezolizumab (anti-PD-L1) treatment. The chain carries TRBV19 and TRBJ2-1; 11 bases are a match to TRBD2. CDR3 region: CASSILAGGDEQFF. In DNA form, the CDR3 reads TGTGCCAGTAGTATTCTAGCGGGAGGCGATGAGCAGTTCTTC.